Listed below are T cell receptor beta chains from one sample, sequenced in a study of blood T cells in healthy people across ages. A single record per CDR3 protein comes from TCRdb applying MiXCR to the 5' RACE reads. The data show over 700,000 distinct CDR3 sequences, approximately 53% seen once. Source material: blood. The receptors were sampled from a man at least 80 years old in good health. Both conserved end residues are part of each CDR3. D genes are given only for firm matches. Part of the rows lack a size; the others show once, few, many or a class for expanded clones.

d_call j_call v_call cdr3_length clone_size cdr3_aa cdr3_nt
TRBD1 TRBJ2-7 TRBV12-3/TRBV12-4 14 few CASTDREEAYEQYF TGTGCCAGCACCGACAGGGAAGAGGCCTACGAGCAGTACTTC
NA TRBJ2-5 TRBV29-1 14 few CSVALRWGEETQYF TGCAGCGTTGCCCTAAGGTGGGGCGAAGAGACCCAGTACTTC
NA TRBJ1-5 TRBV2 15 few CASSERFPSGQPQHF TGTGCCAGCAGTGAACGGTTCCCTTCCGGCCAGCCCCAGCATTTT
NA TRBJ2-3 TRBV9 15 few CASSVVGLPTDTQYF TGTGCCAGCAGCGTAGTGGGACTCCCCACAGATACGCAGTATTTT
NA TRBJ2-7 TRBV7-3 14 NA CASSQGPNYHEQYF TGTGCCAGCAGCCAGGGCCCCAACTACCACGAGCAGTACTTC
TRBD2 TRBJ2-1 TRBV12-3/TRBV12-4 15 few CASSFPLAVYNEQFF TGTGCCAGCAGTTTCCCCCTAGCGGTCTACAATGAGCAGTTCTTC
NA TRBJ2-7 TRBV5-1 14 few CASSLGIGDYEQYF TGCGCCAGCAGCCTGGGAATAGGCGACTACGAGCAGTACTTC
NA TRBJ1-1 TRBV29-1 11 NA CSVEGATEAFF TGCAGCGTTGAGGGGGCCACTGAAGCTTTCTTT
NA TRBJ2-4 TRBV9 14 NA CASSVGAAKNIQYF TGTGCCAGCAGCGTAGGGGCAGCCAAAAACATTCAGTACTTC
TRBD1 TRBJ2-5 TRBV20-1 16 NA CSARANRDRAHETQYF TGCAGTGCTAGGGCGAACCGGGACAGGGCTCACGAGACCCAGTACTTC
TRBD2 TRBJ2-3 TRBV20-1 20 NA CSAYSIPGTSGRAIHRYAYF TGCAGTGCATATTCTATCCCCGGGACTAGCGGGAGGGCCATACACAGATACGCGTATTTT